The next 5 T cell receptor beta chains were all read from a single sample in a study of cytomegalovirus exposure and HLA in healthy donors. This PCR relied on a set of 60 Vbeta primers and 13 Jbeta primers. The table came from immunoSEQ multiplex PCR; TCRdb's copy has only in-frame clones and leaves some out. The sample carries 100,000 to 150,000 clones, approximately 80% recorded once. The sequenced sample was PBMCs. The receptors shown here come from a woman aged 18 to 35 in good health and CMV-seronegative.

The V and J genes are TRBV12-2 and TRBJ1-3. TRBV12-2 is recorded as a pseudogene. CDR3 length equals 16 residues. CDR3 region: CASRSNPGERRNTIYF. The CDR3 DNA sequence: TGTGCAAGTCGCTCGAACCCCGGGGAACGTCGGAACACCATATATTTT.

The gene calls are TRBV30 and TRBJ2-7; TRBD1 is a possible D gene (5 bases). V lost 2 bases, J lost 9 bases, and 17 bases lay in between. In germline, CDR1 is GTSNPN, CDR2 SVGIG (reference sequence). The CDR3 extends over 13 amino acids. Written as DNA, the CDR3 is TGTGCCTGGAGTACCAGGGTAGGAGCAGTGCAGTACTTC. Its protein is CAWSTRVGAVQYF.

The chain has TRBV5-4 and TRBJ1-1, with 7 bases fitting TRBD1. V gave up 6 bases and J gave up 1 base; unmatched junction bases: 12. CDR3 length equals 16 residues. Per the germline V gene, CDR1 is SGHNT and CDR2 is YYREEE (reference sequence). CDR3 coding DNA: TGTGCCAGCAAACCGACCGGGACAGTCGCGAACACTGAAGCTTTCTTT. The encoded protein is CASKPTGTVANTEAFF.

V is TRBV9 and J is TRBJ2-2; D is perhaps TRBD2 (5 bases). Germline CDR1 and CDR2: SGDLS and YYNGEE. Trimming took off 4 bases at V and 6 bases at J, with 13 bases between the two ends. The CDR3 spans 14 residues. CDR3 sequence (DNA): TGTGCCAGCAGCTCACGTCCCGGGGCCGGGGAGCTGTTTTTT. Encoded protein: CASSSRPGAGELFF.

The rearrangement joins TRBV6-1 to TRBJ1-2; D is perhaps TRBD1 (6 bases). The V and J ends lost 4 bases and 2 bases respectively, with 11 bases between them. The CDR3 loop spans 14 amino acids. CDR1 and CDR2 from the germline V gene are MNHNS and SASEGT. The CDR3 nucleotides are TGTGCCAGCAGTGTCCCGGACAGCAACTATGGCTACACCTTC. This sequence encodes CASSVPDSNYGYTF.